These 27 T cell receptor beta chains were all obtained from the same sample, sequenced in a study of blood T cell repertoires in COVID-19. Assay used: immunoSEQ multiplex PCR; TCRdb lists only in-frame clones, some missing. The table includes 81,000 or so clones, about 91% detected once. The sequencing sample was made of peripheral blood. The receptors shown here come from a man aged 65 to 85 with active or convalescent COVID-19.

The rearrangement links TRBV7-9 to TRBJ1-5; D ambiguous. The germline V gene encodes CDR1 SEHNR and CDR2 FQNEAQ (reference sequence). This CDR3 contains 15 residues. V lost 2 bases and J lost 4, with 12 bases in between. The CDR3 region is CASSLSGVGNQPQHF. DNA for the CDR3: TGTGCCAGCAGCTTATCCGGGGTTGGGAATCAGCCCCAGCATTTT.

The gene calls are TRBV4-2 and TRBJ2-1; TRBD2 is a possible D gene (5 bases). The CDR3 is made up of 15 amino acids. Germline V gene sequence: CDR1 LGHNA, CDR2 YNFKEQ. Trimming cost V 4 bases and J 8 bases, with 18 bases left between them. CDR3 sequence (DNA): TGTGCCAGCAGCCCGACTATTGGGAGCGCAGATGAGCAGTTCTTC. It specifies CASSPTIGSADEQFF.

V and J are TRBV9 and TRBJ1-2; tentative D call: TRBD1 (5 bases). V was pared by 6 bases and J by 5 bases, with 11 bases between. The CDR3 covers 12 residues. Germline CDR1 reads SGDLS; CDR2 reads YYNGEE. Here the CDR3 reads CASNGPGYGYTF. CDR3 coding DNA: TGTGCCAGCAACGGGCCAGGGTATGGCTACACCTTC.

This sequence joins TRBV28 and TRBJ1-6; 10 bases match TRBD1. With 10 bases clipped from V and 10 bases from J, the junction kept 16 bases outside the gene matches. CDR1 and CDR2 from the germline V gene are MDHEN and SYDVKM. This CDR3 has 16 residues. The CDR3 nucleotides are TGTGCCACCCTTAACCCGGGACAGGGGATTGGCTCACCCCTCCACTTT. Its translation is CATLNPGQGIGSPLHF. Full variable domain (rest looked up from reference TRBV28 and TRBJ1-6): DVKVTQSSRYLVKRTGEKVFLECVQDMDHENMFWYRQDPGLGLRLIYFSYDVKMKEKGDIPEGYSVSREKKERFSLILESASTNQTSMYLCATLNPGQGIGSPLHFGNGTRLTVT.

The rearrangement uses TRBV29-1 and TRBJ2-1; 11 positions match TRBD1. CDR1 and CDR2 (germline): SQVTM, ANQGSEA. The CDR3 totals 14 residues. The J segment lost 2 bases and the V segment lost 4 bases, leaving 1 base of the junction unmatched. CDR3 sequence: CSVVDRGPYNEQFF. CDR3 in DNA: TGCAGCGTTGTGGACAGGGGGCCCTACAATGAGCAGTTCTTC.

The CDR3: CASRGQAGGSDTQYF. CDR3 sequence (DNA): TGTGCCAGCAGGGGGCAAGCGGGGGGCTCAGATACGCAGTATTTT. V gene TRBV2 combines with J gene TRBJ2-3; 9 positions agree with TRBD2. This CDR3 is built from 15 residues. CDR1 and CDR2 (germline): SNHLY, FYNNEI. The ends lost 6 bases at V and 4 bases at J; junction bases unmatched: 8.

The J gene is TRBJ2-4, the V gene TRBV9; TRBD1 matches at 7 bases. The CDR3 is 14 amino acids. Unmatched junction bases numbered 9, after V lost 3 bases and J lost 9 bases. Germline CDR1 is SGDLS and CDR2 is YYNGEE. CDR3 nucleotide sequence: TGTGCCAGCAGCGCCGGGACAGCCGCTGGCATTCAGTACTTC. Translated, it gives CASSAGTAAGIQYF.

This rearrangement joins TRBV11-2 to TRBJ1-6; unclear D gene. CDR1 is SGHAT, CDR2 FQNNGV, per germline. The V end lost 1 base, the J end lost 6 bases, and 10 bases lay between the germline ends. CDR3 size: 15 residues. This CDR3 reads CASSLGRASNSPLHF. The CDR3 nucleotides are TGTGCCAGCAGCTTAGGGAGGGCGAGTAATTCACCCCTCCACTTT. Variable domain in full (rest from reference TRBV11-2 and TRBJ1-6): EAGVAQSPRYKIIEKRQSVAFWCNPISGHATLYWYQQILGQGPKLLIQFQNNGVVDDSQLPKDRFSAERLKGVDSTLKIQPAKLEDSAVYLCASSLGRASNSPLHFGNGTRLTVT.

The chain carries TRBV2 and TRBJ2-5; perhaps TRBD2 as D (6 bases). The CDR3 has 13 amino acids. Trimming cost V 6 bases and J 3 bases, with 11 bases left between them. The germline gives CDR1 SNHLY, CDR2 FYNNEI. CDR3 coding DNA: TGTGCCAGCAGGGGGGGACTGAAAGAGACCCAGTACTTC. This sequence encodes CASRGGLKETQYF.

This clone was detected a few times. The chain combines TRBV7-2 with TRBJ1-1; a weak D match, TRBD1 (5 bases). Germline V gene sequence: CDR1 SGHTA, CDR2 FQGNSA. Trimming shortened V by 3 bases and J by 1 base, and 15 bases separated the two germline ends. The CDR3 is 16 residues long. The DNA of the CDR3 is TGTGCCAGCAGCTTTTACTCCGGGACTGCGAACACTGAAGCTTTCTTT. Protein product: CASSFYSGTANTEAFF. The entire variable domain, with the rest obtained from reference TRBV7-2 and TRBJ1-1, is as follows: GAGVSQSPSNKVTEKGKDVELRCDPISGHTALYWYRQSLGQGLEFLIYFQGNSAPDKSGLPSDRFSAERTGGSVSTLTIQRTQQEDSAVYLCASSFYSGTANTEAFFGQGTRLTVV.

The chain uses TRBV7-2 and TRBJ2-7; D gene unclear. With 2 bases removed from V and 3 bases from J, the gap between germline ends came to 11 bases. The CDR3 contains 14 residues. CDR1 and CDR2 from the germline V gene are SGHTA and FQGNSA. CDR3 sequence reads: CASSLRGRNYEQYF. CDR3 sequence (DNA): TGTGCCAGCAGCTTACGCGGCAGAAACTACGAGCAGTACTTC.

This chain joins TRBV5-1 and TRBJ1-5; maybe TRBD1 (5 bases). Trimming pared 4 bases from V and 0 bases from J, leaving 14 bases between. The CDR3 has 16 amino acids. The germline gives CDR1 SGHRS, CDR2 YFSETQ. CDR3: CASSPDSGGSNQPQHF. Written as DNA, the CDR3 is TGCGCCAGCAGCCCCGATTCCGGGGGTAGCAATCAGCCCCAGCATTTT.

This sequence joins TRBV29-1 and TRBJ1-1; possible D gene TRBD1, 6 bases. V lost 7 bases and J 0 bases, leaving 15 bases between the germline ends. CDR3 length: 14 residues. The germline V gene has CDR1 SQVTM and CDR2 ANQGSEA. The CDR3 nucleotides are TGCAGCGCGGTCCGGACAGAGATGAACACTGAAGCTTTCTTT. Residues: CSAVRTEMNTEAFF.

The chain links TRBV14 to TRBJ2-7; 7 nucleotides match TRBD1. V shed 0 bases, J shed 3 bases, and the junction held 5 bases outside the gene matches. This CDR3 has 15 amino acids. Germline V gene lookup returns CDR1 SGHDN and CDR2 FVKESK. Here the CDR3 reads CASSQEPGGLYEQYF. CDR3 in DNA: TGTGCCAGCAGCCAAGAGCCAGGGGGTCTCTACGAGCAGTACTTC. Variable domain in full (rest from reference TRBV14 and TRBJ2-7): EAGVTQFPSHSVIEKGQTVTLRCDPISGHDNLYWYRRVMGKEIKFLLHFVKESKQDESGMPNNRFLAERTGGTYSTLKVQPAELEDSGVYFCASSQEPGGLYEQYFGPGTRLTVT.

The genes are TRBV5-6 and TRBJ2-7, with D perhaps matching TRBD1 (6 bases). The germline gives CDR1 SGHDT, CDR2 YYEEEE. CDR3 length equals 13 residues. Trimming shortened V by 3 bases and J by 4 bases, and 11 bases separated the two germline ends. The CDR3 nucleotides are TGTGCCAGCAGCTGGAAACAGGGTTACGAGCAGTACTTC. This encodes CASSWKQGYEQYF.

The CDR3 DNA reads as TGTGCCAGCACGGCAGGGGGAAGCTCTGGAAACACCATATATTTT. As protein: CASTAGGSSGNTIYF. The V and J genes are TRBV11-2 and TRBJ1-3; 7 bases fit TRBD1. This CDR3 is 15 amino acids long. Germline-derived CDR1 and CDR2 are SGHAT and FQNNGV. The J segment lost 0 bases and the V segment lost 7 bases, leaving 6 bases of the junction unmatched.

CDR3 loop: CASSLGWPGNTEAFF. In nucleotides, the CDR3 is TGTGCCAGCAGCTTAGGTTGGCCGGGGAACACTGAAGCTTTCTTT. V gene TRBV7-8 combines with J gene TRBJ1-1; the D is unclear. The CDR3 loop spans 15 amino acids. The germline V and J ends were trimmed by 1 base and 1 base, with 10 bases remaining between them. Germline V CDR1 and CDR2: SGHVS, FQNEAQ.

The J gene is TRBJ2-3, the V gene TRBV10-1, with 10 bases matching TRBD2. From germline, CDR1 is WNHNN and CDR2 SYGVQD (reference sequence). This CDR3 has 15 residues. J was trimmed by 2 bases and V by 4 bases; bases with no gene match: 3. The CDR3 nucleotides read TGCGCCAGCAGTGCAACTAGCGGGGTCACAGATACGCAGTATTTT. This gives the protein CASSATSGVTDTQYF.

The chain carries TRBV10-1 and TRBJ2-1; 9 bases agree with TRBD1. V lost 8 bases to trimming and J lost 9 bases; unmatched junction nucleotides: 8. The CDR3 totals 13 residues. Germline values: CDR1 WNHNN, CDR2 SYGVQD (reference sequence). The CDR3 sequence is CASSGDRVGEQFF. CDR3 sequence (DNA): TGCGCCAGCTCCGGGGACAGGGTAGGTGAGCAGTTCTTC.

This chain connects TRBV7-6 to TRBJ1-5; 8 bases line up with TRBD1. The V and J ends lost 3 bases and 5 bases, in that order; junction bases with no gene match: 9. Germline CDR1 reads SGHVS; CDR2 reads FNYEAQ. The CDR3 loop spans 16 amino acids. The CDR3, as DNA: TGTGCCAGCAGCTTCAAAAGAGGACAGGGAGATCAGCCCCAGCATTTT. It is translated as CASSFKRGQGDQPQHF.

CDR3 residues: CASSYQFQGEPGELFF. CDR3 DNA: TGTGCCAGCAGTTACCAGTTTCAGGGGGAGCCCGGGGAGCTGTTTTTT. The V call is TRBV6-2 or TRBV6-3, the J call TRBJ2-2; 7 nucleotides align to TRBD1. Germline loops: CDR1 MNHEY, CDR2 SVGEGT. V lost 2 bases and J lost 6; bases outside the gene matches: 9. CDR3 length: 16 amino acids.

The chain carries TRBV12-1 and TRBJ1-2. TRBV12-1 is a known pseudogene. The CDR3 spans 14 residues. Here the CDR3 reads CASSFAGCGLAYTF. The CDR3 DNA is TGTGCCAGCAGCTTTGCTGGGTGCGGTCTGGCCTACACCTTC.

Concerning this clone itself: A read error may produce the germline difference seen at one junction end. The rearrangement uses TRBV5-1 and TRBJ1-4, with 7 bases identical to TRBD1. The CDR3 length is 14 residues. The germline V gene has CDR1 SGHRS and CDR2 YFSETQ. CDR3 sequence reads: CASRLGDSSEKLFF. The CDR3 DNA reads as TGCGCCAGCAGATTGGGGGACAGCTCTGAAAAACTGTTTTTT.

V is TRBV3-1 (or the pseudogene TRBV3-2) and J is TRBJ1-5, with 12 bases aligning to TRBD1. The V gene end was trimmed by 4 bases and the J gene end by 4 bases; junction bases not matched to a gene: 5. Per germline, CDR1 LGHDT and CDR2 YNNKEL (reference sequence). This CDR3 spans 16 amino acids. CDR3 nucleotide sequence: TGTGCCAGCAGCCCCCGGGACAGGGGGCCGAATCAGCCCCAGCATTTT. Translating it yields CASSPRDRGPNQPQHF.

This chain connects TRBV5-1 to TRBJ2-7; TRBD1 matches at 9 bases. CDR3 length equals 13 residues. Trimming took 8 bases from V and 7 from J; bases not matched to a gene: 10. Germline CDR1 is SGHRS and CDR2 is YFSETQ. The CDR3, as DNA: TGCGCCAGTAGTCCGGGACAGGGTTGGGAGCAGTACTTC. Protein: CASSPGQGWEQYF.

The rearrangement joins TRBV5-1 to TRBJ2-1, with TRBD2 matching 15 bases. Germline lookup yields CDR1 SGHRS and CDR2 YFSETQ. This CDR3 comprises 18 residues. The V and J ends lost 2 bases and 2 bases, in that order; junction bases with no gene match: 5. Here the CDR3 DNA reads TGCGCCAGCAGCTTTGGACTAGCGGGGGGGCCCGCCTACAATGAGCAGTTCTTC. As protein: CASSFGLAGGPAYNEQFF.

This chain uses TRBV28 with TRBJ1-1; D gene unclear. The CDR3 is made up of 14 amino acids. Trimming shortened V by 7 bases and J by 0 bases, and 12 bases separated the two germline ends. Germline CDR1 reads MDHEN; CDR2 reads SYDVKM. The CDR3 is CASIYAGMNTEAFF. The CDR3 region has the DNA TGTGCCAGCATTTACGCAGGAATGAACACTGAAGCTTTCTTT.